This T cell receptor beta chain emerged from a study of blood T cell repertoires in COVID-19. The CDR3 runs 15 residues. V lost 0 bases and J lost 8, with 16 bases in between. Germline CDR1 is SGHAT and CDR2 is FQNNGV. Clones were sequenced by immunoSEQ multiplex PCR, and TCRdb holds only the in-frame ones, with some missing. The sample consists of approximately 300,000 clones, around nine tenths of them appearing once. The genes are TRBV11-2 and TRBJ1-2; D uncertain. The sequencing input was PBMCs or T cells enriched from blood (not recorded which). The sequence was collected from a woman aged 30 to 39 who had been exposed to COVID-19. The CDR3 DNA sequence: TGTGCCAGCAGCTTAGAGGCCGGGGTCGGGGTCGGCTACACCTTC. Translating gives CASSLEAGVGVGYTF.